This T cell receptor (beta chain) originates from a study of blood T cell repertoires in COVID-19. The wider study: T cells, B-cell-depleted T cells, or PBMCs supplied cDNA or gDNA.

With 3 bases clipped from V and 5 bases from J, the junction kept 6 bases outside the gene matches. CDR1 is MDHEN and CDR2 is SYDVKM in the germline V gene. The CDR3 has 14 residues. Method: immunoSEQ multiplex PCR; TCRdb's copy keeps in-frame clones and lacks some. The sample contains some 300,000 clones, 89% of which appear only once. The sequence was obtained from a woman in her 30s with COVID-19, enrolled during active disease. The sequenced sample was peripheral blood. V is TRBV28 and J is TRBJ1-2; the match to TRBD1 covers 7 bases. Here the CDR3 reads CASSLPGGPYGYTF. The CDR3 bases are TGTGCCAGCAGTTTGCCAGGGGGACCGTATGGCTACACCTTC.